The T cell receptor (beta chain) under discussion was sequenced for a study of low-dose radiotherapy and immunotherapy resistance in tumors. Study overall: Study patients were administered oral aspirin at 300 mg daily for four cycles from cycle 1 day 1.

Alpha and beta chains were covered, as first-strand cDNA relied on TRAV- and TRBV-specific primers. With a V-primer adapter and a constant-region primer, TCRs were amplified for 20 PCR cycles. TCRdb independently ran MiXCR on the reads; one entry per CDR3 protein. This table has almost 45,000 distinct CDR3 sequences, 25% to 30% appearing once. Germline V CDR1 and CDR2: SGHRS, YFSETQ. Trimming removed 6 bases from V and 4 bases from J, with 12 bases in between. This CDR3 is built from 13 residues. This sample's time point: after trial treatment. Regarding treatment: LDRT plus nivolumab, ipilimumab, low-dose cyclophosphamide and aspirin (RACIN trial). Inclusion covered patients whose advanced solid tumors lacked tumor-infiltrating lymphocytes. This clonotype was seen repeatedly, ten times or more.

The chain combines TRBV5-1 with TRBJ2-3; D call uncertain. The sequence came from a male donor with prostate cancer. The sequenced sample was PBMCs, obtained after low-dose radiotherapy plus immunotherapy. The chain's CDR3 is CASNSNSPDTQYF. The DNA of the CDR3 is TGCGCCAGCAACTCCAATTCGCCAGATACGCAGTATTTT.